This T cell receptor beta chain was identified during a study of T cell changes during pregnancy in multiple sclerosis. Germline CDR1 and CDR2: SNHLY and FYNNEI. This CDR3 has 16 amino acids. Trimming removed 3 bases at V and 1 base at J, with 13 bases between. Produced via immunoSEQ multiplex PCR; TCRdb's table is partial and in-frame only. Of tens of thousands of clones listed, approximately 92% are singletons. The sequence was collected from a female donor in good health, enrolled as a control in a pregnancy study. V is TRBV2 and J is TRBJ1-5, with a tentative D call TRBD1 (5 bases). Sequenced here: peripheral blood, sampled in the third trimester of pregnancy. The CDR3 DNA follows: TGTGCCAGCAGTGAGGGGCTCGGAGAAAGCAATCAGCCCCAGCATTTT. This sequence encodes CASSEGLGESNQPQHF.